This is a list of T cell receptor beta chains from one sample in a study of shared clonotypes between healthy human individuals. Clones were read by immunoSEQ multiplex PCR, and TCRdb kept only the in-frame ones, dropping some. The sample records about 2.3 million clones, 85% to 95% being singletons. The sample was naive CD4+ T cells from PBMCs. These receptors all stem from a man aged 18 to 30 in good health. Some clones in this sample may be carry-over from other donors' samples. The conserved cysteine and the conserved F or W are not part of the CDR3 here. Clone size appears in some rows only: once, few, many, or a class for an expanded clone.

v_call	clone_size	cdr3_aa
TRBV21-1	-	ASRTGGKIGEQY
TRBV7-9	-	ASSFGTSGSNTGELF
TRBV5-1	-	ASSLANRGNEKLF
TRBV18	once	ASSPKARGRVSYGYT
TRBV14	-	ASSQVFAFNEQF
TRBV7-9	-	ASRSAPRVNTGELF
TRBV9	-	ASSVGSGKETQY
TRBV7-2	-	ASSLRAGVNQPQH
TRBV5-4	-	ASSSAGSGSSIGQY
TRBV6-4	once	ASSDKGQGQETQY
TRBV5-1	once	ASSLNTGELF
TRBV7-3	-	ASSLGGQGGEQY
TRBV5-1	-	ASSLTGDQPQH
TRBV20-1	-	SATGTGYT
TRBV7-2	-	ASSLAVGGTPLYEQY
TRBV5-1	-	ASSRGRDYGYT
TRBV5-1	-	ASSPPPVRTDTQY
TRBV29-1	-	SVETSGRADTQY
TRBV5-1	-	ASSLAGRPGGQETQY
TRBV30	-	AWSVPPTNQPQH